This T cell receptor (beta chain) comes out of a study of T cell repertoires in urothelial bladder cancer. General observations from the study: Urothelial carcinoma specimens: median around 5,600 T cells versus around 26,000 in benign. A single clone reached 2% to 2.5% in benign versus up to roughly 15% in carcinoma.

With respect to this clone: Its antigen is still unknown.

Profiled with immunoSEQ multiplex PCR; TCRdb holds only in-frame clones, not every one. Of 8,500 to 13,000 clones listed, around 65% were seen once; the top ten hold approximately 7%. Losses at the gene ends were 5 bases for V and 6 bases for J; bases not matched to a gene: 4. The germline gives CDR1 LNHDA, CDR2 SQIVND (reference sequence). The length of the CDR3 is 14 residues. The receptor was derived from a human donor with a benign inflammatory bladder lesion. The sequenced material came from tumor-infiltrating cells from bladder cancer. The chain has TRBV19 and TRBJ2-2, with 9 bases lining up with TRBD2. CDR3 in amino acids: CASSPRGGSGELFF. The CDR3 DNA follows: TGTGCCAGTAGTCCGCGGGGGGGCTCCGGGGAGCTGTTTTTT. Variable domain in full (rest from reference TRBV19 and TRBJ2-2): DGGITQSPKYLFRKEGQNVTLSCEQNLNHDAMYWYRQDPGQGLRLIYYSQIVNDFQKGDIAEGYSVSREKKESFPLTVTSAQKNPTAFYLCASSPRGGSGELFFGEGSRLTVL.